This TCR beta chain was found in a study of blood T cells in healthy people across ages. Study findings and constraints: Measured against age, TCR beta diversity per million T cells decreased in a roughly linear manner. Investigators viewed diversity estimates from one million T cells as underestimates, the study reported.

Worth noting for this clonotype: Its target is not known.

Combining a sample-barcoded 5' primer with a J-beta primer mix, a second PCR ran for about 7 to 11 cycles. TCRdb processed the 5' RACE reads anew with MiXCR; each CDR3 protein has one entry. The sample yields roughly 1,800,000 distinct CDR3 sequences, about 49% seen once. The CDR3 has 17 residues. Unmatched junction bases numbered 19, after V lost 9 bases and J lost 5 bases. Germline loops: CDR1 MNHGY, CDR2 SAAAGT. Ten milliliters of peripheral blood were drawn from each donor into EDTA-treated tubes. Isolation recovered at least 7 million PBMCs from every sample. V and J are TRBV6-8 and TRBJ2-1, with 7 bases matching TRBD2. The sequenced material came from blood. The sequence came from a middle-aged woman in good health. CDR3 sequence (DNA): TGTGCCAGGCGAGTTAGGTATTTGCGGGAGTACCACAATGAGCAGTTCTTC. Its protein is CARRVRYLREYHNEQFF.